The rows below give T cell receptor beta chains drawn from one sample of a study of blood T cell repertoires in COVID-19. The repertoire was sequenced with immunoSEQ multiplex PCR; TCRdb's copy has only in-frame clones and lacks some. The table shows about 380,000 clones, with about 88% occurring only once. Sequenced input: PBMCs or T cells enriched from blood (not recorded which). Source of these receptors: a young woman who had recovered from COVID-19. Each CDR3 is given with its conserved first and last residue. The D gene is left open where the match is weak.

V	D	J	CDR3
TRBV11-2	TRBD1	TRBJ1-3	CASEPGQGAGNTIYF
TRBV6-5	TRBD1	TRBJ1-2	CATQTGGWYGYTF
TRBV4-1	.	TRBJ1-1	CASSQDLGTNTEAFF
TRBV5-4	.	TRBJ2-3	CASSLRGMASTDTQYF
TRBV7-9	TRBD2	TRBJ2-1	CAEPLAGAGDEQFF
TRBV30	TRBD1	TRBJ1-5	CAWSVRGHQPQHF
TRBV6-5	TRBD1	TRBJ1-2	CASSSDRDYGYTF
TRBV9	.	TRBJ2-2	CASSVGRGSVGGELFF
TRBV12-5	.	TRBJ2-2	CASGLVLGTGGRPNTGELFF
TRBV11-2	TRBD1	TRBJ2-4	CASSSSTGGSQYF
TRBV4-1	TRBD1	TRBJ1-2	CASSQAPGTDYGYTF
TRBV7-9	.	TRBJ1-6	CASSPSGGLVSPLHF
TRBV5-1	TRBD2	TRBJ2-2	CASSQTSGANTGELFF
TRBV3-1/TRBV3-2	TRBD1	TRBJ2-7	CASSRPPGRGLYEQYF
TRBV18	.	TRBJ1-2	CASSPLTESGYTF
TRBV6-2/TRBV6-3	.	TRBJ1-1	CASSSGPTATEAFF
TRBV6-4	TRBD1	TRBJ1-4	CASSDLPGTGDEKLFF
TRBV19	TRBD1	TRBJ1-4	CASTWTGSNEKLFF
TRBV30	TRBD1	TRBJ2-5	CAWSVLRTGYQETQYF
TRBV7-2	.	TRBJ2-3	CASSPTPNTQYF
TRBV19	TRBD2	TRBJ2-2	CASSSLAGSTGELFF
TRBV7-9	.	TRBJ2-7	CASSPAYGRGYEQYF
TRBV12-5	TRBD2	TRBJ2-1	CASHLAGSPYNEQFF